Each of the 17 T cell receptor beta chains below was sequenced from the same sample in a study of blood T cell repertoires in COVID-19. The protocol was immunoSEQ multiplex PCR, while the TCRdb copy is restricted to in-frame clones and leaves out a portion. The sample holds 300,000 to 400,000 clones, around 91% seen once. The sample taken for sequencing was peripheral blood. The receptors come from a woman between 18 and 29 years old who had recovered from COVID-19.

The chain couples TRBV2 to TRBJ2-3, with 9 bases lining up with TRBD2. Per the germline V gene, CDR1 is SNHLY and CDR2 is FYNNEI. Unmatched junction bases numbered 9, after V lost 8 bases and J lost 6 bases. This CDR3 contains 14 residues. The CDR3 sequence is CASGRSSGTDTQYF. The CDR3 DNA reads TGTGCCAGCGGCAGATCTAGCGGGACCGATACGCAGTATTTT.

The J gene is TRBJ2-3, the V gene TRBV7-2, with 11 bases identical to TRBD2. This CDR3 spans 15 amino acids. Germline V gene sequence: CDR1 SGHTA, CDR2 FQGNSA. V lost 5 bases, J lost 4 bases, and 5 bases stayed unmatched. CDR3 nucleotide sequence: TGTGCCAGCAGCCCGACTAGCGGGATTTCAGATACGCAGTATTTT. Amino acids: CASSPTSGISDTQYF.

This clone appeared once. The chain joins TRBV9 to TRBJ2-5; D remains ambiguous. This CDR3 is 14 amino acids long. The V end was cut by 4 bases, the J end by 3 bases, with 13 bases between. The germline CDR1 and CDR2 sequences are SGDLS and YYNGEE. For the CDR3, the DNA is TGTGCCAGCAGCCCCACCGGGTCGAAAGAGACCCAGTACTTC. It yields the protein CASSPTGSKETQYF.

The V gene is TRBV21-1, the J gene TRBJ2-5; the table names TRBD2, a call not compared with the DNA. TRBV21-1 is described as a pseudogene. The CDR3 runs to 18 residues. The CDR3 sequence: CASSKGLTSGRAPETQYF. The CDR3 nucleotides read TGTGCCAGCAGCAAAGGCCTTACGAGCGGGAGGGCCCCAGAGACCCAGTACTTC.

DNA for the CDR3: TGTGCCAGCAGTATCTTGACAGGGGCCGTTTCTGGCTACACCTTC. Translation gives CASSILTGAVSGYTF. The rearrangement joins TRBV6-2 or TRBV6-3 to TRBJ1-2; 8 bases agree with TRBD1. Trimming at V came to 5 bases and at J to 7 bases, leaving 12 bases not matched to a gene. Germline V lookup: CDR1 MNHEY, CDR2 SVGEGT. This CDR3 has 15 residues.

The chain couples TRBV20-1 to TRBJ1-2; D gene ambiguous. Germline V gene lookup returns CDR1 DFQATT and CDR2 SNEGSKA (reference sequence). Trimming took 3 bases from V and 1 from J, leaving 12 bases between them. This CDR3 is 14 amino acids long. The CDR3 nucleotides are TGCAGTGCTAGTTATGGAGGGAATAACTATGGCTACACCTTC. It specifies CSASYGGNNYGYTF.

This rearrangement joins TRBV9 to TRBJ2-1; D might be TRBD1 (5 bases). The ends were cut back, 0 bases at V and 3 bases at J, with 13 bases in the middle. This CDR3 contains 16 residues. The germline V gene has CDR1 SGDLS and CDR2 YYNGEE. In DNA form, the CDR3 reads TGTGCCAGCAGCGTAGGGACACCGCTACTCTACAATGAGCAGTTCTTC. Translated: CASSVGTPLLYNEQFF.

This clone was picked up one time. V is TRBV12-3 or TRBV12-4 and J is TRBJ2-2; unclear D gene. This CDR3 has 11 residues. Deletions cut 6 bases from V and 5 bases from J, with 4 bases between. CDR3: CASSTTGELFF. Written as DNA, the CDR3 is TGTGCCAGCAGCACAACCGGGGAGCTGTTTTTT.

The genes are TRBV10-3 and TRBJ2-5, with 7 bases that match TRBD2. CDR1 is ENHRY and CDR2 is SYGVKD in the germline V gene. CDR3 length: 13 amino acids. V was clipped by 7 bases and J by 1 base; unmatched bases: 3. CDR3 nucleotides: TGTGCCATCACGGGCGGGAGCCAAGAGACCCAGTACTTC. Protein product: CAITGGSQETQYF.

The chain joins TRBV4-1 to TRBJ2-6; D unresolved. Trimming removed 0 bases at V and 13 bases at J, with 7 bases between. Per germline, CDR1 MGHRA and CDR2 YSYEKL. The CDR3 is 12 residues long. The CDR3 coding sequence is TGCGCCAGCAGCCAAGAGGCATATGTCCTGACTTTC. This codes for CASSQEAYVLTF.

V and J are TRBV5-1 and TRBJ1-1; the D gene is possibly TRBD1 (6 bases). The CDR3 spans 14 residues. V was shortened by 2 bases and J by 1 base, with 9 bases between the two germline ends. The germline gives CDR1 SGHRS, CDR2 YFSETQ. The CDR3 DNA follows: TGCGCCAGCAGCTTCGACAGGCCGAACACTGAAGCTTTCTTT. Translation gives CASSFDRPNTEAFF.

This clone was seen a few times. The chain employs TRBV18 and TRBJ2-1; 10 positions agree with TRBD2. The CDR3 runs to 19 residues. From germline, CDR1 is KGHSH and CDR2 LQKENI. With 1 base clipped from V and 3 bases from J, the junction kept 12 bases outside the gene matches. The CDR3 bases are TGTGCCAGCTCACCACTCCTAGCGGGAGAACGGACCCTCTACAATGAGCAGTTCTTC. It codes for CASSPLLAGERTLYNEQFF.

The chain joins TRBV6-6 to TRBJ2-1; 8 nucleotides agree with TRBD1. This CDR3 has 19 residues. In germline, CDR1 is MNHNY, CDR2 SVGAGI (reference sequence). After removal of 5 bases from V and 0 bases from J, the junction contained 15 bases not matched to a gene. CDR3 nucleotides: TGTGCCAGCAGTCGACAGGGGTCTTTCATGGGGAGCTCCTACAATGAGCAGTTCTTC. Translated, it gives CASSRQGSFMGSSYNEQFF.

This rearrangement joins TRBV5-4 to TRBJ2-7, with D possibly TRBD2 on 5 matching bases. Trimming took off 4 bases at V and 5 bases at J, with 13 bases between the two ends. The germline V gene has CDR1 SGHNT and CDR2 YYREEE (reference sequence). This CDR3 comprises 13 residues. For the CDR3, the DNA is TGTGCCAGCAGCCTTTTCCCGGGGAACGAGCAGTACGTC. This codes for CASSLFPGNEQYV.

The chain joins TRBV11-2 to TRBJ2-5, with 13 nucleotides matching TRBD2. Trimming cost V 5 bases and J 0 bases; bases outside gene matches: 6. The length of the CDR3 is 17 residues. Germline loops: CDR1 SGHAT, CDR2 FQNNGV. CDR3 bases: TGTGCCAGCAGCCAAAGGGGACTAGCGGGAAACCAAGAGACCCAGTACTTC. It codes for CASSQRGLAGNQETQYF.

The chain recombines TRBV7-7 with TRBJ2-5; a possible D gene is TRBD2 (5 bases). V dropped 1 base and J dropped 9 bases, with 15 bases sitting between them. Germline lookup yields CDR1 SSHAT and CDR2 FNYEAQ (reference sequence). The CDR3 has 14 amino acids. The CDR3 coding sequence is TGTGCCAGCAGCTTAGTCCGGGAAAGTTTGTCCCAGTACTTC. The encoded protein is CASSLVRESLSQYF. Variable domain in full (rest from reference TRBV7-7 and TRBJ2-5): GAGVSQSPRYKVTKRGQDVTLRCDPISSHATLYWYQQALGQGPEFLTYFNYEAQPDKSGLPSDRFSAERPEGSISTLTIQRTEQRDSAMYRCASSLVRESLSQYFGPGTRLLVL.

This rearrangement joins TRBV19 to TRBJ2-3, with TRBD1 identical over 8 bases. Germline V gene sequence: CDR1 LNHDA, CDR2 SQIVND (reference sequence). CDR3 length equals 15 residues. After removal of 6 bases from V and 8 bases from J, the junction contained 13 bases not matched to a gene. The CDR3 sequence: CASRDRQGASGTQYF. The CDR3 nucleotides read TGTGCCAGTAGAGATCGGCAGGGGGCGTCGGGTACGCAGTATTTT.